The T cell receptor beta chain described here comes from a study of T cell responses to AZD1222 COVID-19 vaccine. Study-level results: Dominant CD4 TCR responses targeted spike regions 160-218 and 743-854. Repertoires were collected only later (after the peak T cell response had occurred). White British people made up most donors, females outnumbered males, and clonal diversity was possibly underestimated. Reports indicate that nearly half of spike-specific TCRs are directed at unmutated variant regions.

As to this clone: Its antigen is unknown.

Only in-frame clones appear in the TCRdb table, and some are missing; sequencing was by immunoSEQ multiplex PCR. The table shows more than 95,000 clones, with about 92% occurring only once. The CDR3 contains 12 residues. The germline gives CDR1 MDHEN, CDR2 SYDVKM. Trimming stripped 7 bases from V and 5 bases from J, with 11 bases between. V and J are TRBV28 and TRBJ1-2; TRBD1 is a possible D gene (5 bases). The receptor was derived from an adult in good health. This sample comprised peripheral blood, obtained on day 0 of AZD1222 vaccination. CDR3 sequence reads: CASTSRGYGYTF. CDR3 coding DNA: TGTGCCAGCACCTCTAGGGGTTATGGCTACACCTTC.